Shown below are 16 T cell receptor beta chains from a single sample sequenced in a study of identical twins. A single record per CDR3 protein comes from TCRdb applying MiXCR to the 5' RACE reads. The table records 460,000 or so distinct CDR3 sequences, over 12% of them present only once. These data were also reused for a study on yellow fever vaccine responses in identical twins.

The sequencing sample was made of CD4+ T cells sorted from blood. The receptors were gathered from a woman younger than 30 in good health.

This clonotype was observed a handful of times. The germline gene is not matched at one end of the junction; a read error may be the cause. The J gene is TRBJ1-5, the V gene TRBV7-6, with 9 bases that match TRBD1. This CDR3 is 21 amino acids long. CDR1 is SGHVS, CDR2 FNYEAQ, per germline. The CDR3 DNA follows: TGTGCTAGCAGCTCGAACCCACAGGGGGCGCTTGACGGCTCGGACAATCAGCCCCAGCATTTT. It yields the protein CASSSNPQGALDGSDNQPQHF.

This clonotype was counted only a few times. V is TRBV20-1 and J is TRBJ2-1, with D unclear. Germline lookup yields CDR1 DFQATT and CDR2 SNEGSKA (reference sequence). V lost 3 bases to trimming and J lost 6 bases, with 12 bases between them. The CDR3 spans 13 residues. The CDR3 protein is CSASYIIGNEQFF. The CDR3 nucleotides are TGCAGTGCTAGTTATATCATTGGCAATGAGCAGTTCTTC.

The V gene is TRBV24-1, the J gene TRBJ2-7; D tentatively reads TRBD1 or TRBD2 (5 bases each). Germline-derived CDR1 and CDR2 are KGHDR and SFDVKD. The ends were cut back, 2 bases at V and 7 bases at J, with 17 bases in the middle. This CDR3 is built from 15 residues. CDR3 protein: CATSDSSTGPGEQYF. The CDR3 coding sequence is TGTGCCACCAGTGATTCCTCAACGGGACCCGGGGAGCAGTACTTC.

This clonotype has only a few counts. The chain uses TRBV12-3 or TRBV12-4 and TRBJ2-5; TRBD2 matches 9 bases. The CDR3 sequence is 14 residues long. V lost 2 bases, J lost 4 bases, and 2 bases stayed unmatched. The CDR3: CASSLIAGAETQYF. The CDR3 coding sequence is TGTGCCAGCAGTTTAATAGCGGGAGCAGAGACCCAGTACTTC.

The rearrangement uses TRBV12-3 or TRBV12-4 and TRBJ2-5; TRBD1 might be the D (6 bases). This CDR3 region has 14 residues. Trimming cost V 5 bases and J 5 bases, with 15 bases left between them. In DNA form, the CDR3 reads TGTGCCAGCAGTGGCAACAGGGTTATTGAGACCCAGTACTTC. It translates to CASSGNRVIETQYF.

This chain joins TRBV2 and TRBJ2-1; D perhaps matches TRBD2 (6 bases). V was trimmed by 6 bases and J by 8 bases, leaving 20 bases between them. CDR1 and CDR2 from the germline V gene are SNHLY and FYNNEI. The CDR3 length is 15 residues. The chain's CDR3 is CASSNNLGGPDEQFF. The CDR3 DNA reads TGTGCCAGCAGCAATAACTTAGGAGGGCCGGATGAGCAGTTCTTC.

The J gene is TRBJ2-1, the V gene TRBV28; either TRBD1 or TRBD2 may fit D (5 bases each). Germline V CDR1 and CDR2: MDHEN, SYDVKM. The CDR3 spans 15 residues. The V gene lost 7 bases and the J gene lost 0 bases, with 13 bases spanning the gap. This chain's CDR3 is CASNRGPSSYNEQFF. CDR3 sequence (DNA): TGTGCCAGCAACCGGGGCCCGAGCTCCTACAATGAGCAGTTCTTC.

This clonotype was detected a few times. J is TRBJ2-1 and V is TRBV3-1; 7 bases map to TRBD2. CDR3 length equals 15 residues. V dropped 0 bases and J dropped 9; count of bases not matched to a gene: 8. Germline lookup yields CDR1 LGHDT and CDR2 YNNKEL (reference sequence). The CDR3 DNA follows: TGTGCCAGCAGCCAAGACAGGCGGGAGTCCCGTGAGCAGTTCTTC. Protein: CASSQDRRESREQFF.

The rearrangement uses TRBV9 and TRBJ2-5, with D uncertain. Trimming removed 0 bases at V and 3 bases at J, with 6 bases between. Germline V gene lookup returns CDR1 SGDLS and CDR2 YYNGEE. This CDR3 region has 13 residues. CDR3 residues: CASSVGVEETQYF. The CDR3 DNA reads TGTGCCAGCAGCGTAGGGGTGGAAGAGACCCAGTACTTC. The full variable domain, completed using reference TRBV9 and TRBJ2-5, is DSGVTQTPKHLITATGQRVTLRCSPRSGDLSVYWYQQSLDQGLQFLIQYYNGEERAKGNILERFSAQQFPDLHSELNLSSLELGDSALYFCASSVGVEETQYFGPGTRLLVL.

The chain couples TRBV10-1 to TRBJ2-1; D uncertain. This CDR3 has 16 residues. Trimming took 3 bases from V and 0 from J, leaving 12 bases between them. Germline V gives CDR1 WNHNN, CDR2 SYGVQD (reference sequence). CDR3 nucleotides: TGCGCCAGCAGTGACCGAGTGCCTAGCTCCTACAATGAGCAGTTCTTC. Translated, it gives CASSDRVPSSYNEQFF.

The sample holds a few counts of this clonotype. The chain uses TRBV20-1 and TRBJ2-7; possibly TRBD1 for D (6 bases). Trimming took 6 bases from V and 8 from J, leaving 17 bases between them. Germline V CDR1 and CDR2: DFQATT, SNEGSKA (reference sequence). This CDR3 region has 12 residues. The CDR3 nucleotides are TGCAGTGCGGCGACGGACAGTTTGAAGCAGTACTTC. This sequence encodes CSAATDSLKQYF.

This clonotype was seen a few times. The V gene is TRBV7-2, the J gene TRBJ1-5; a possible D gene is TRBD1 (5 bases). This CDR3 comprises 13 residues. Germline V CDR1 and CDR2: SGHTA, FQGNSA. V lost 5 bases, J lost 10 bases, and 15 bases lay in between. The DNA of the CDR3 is TGTGCCAGCAGCCAGCAGCGACAGTCCCCCCAGCATTTT. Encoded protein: CASSQQRQSPQHF. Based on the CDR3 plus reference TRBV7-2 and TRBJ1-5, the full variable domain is GAGVSQSPSNKVTEKGKDVELRCDPISGHTALYWYRQSLGQGLEFLIYFQGNSAPDKSGLPSDRFSAERTGGSVSTLTIQRTQQEDSAVYLCASSQQRQSPQHFGDGTRLSIL.

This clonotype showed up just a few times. CDR3 sequence reads: CSVPSGRAGDTQYF. The DNA for the CDR3 is TGCAGCGTTCCTAGCGGGAGGGCGGGAGATACGCAGTATTTT. The chain uses TRBV29-1 and TRBJ2-3; TRBD2 agrees at 12 bases. Per germline, CDR1 SQVTM and CDR2 ANQGSEA. The trim removed 5 bases at V and 5 bases at J, leaving 5 bases unmatched. This CDR3 has 14 amino acids.

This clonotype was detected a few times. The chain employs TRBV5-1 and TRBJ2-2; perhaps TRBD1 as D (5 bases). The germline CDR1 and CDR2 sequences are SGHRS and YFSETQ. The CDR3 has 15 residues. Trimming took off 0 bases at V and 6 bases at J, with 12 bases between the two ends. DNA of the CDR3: TGCGCCAGCAGCTTGGGTCGCAGGGATGCCGGGGAGCTGTTTTTT. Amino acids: CASSLGRRDAGELFF.

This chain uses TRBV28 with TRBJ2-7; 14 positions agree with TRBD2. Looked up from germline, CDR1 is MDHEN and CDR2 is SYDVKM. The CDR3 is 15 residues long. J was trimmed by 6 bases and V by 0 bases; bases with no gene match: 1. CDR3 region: CASSLWTSGGGEQYF. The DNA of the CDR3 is TGTGCCAGCAGTTTATGGACTAGCGGGGGGGGCGAGCAGTACTTC.

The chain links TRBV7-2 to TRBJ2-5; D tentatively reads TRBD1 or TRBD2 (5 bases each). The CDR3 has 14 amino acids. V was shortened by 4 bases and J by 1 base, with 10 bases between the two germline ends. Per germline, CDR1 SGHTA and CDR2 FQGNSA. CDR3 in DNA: TGTGCCAGCAGCTCGGGACGGCTCCAAGAGACCCAGTACTTC. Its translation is CASSSGRLQETQYF.